These T cell receptor beta chains were read from a single sample in a study of metastatic and nonmetastatic thyroid tumors. TCRdb re-clonotyped the PCR reads via MiXCR. The sample has some 5,900 clones; roughly 25% are singletons. The sequencing sample was made of adjacent normal tissue. The receptors derive from a male donor with papillary thyroid cancer or a benign thyroid nodule (not recorded which). Some clones in this sample may be carry-over from other donors' samples. The CDR3 runs from the conserved cysteine through the conserved F or W. A D gene is named only where the DNA matches it firmly. Rows may omit the clone size; those that give it use once, few, many or a size class.

>.|TRBJ2-7|.|TRBV6-1
TGTGCCAGCAGGGAAGGTCCCGGGAGTTATTACGAGCAGTACTTC
CASREGPGSYYEQYF
>medium-sized|TRBJ2-7|.|TRBV5-8
TGTGCCAGCAGCATAAGGAGGGGGTCTGGGGAGCAGTACTTC
CASSIRRGSGEQYF
>many|TRBJ1-2|TRBD1|TRBV15
TGTGCCACCAGCATGGACAGGGGCTATGGCTACACCTTC
CATSMDRGYGYTF
>.|TRBJ1-5|TRBD1|TRBV20-1
TGCAGTGCTCGGGACAGGGTAATTACAGGCAATCAGCCCCAGCATTTT
CSARDRVITGNQPQHF
>.|TRBJ2-2|.|TRBV20-1
TGCAGTGTACGGGAACCCACGAACACCGGGGAGCTGTTTTTT
CSVREPTNTGELFF
>few|TRBJ1-2|.|TRBV30
TGTGCCTGGAGGGCGGTGGGCTACACCTTC
CAWRAVGYTF
>.|TRBJ1-2|.|TRBV5-1
TGCGCCAGCGGGACAAACTATGGCTACACCTTC
CASGTNYGYTF
>hyperexpanded|TRBJ1-5|TRBD1|TRBV7-2
TGTGCCAGCAGCTTAGCGGTACAGGGGGCAAGTGGCAATCAGCCCCAGCATTTT
CASSLAVQGASGNQPQHF
>many|TRBJ2-1|TRBD2|TRBV7-2
TGTGCCAGCAGGGTCGGGGGGGACAACAATGAGCAGTTCTTC
CASRVGGDNNEQFF
>many|TRBJ1-2|.|TRBV12-3/TRBV12-4
TGTGCCAGCAGTTTCGGAGGGTTTGGCTACACCTTC
CASSFGGFGYTF
>medium-sized|TRBJ2-7|TRBD2|TRBV7-2
TGTGCCAGCAGCCAGACTAGCGCCTCCGACGAGCAGTACTTC
CASSQTSASDEQYF
>.|TRBJ2-7|TRBD2|TRBV5-1
TGCGCCAGCAGCTTGGGCGGGGGGACCCCCTACGAGCAGTACTTC
CASSLGGGTPYEQYF
>.|TRBJ1-2|.|TRBV2
TGTGCCAGCAACATTCAGAGGGGAAACTATGGGTACACCTTC
CASNIQRGNYGYTF
>.|TRBJ2-3|.|TRBV5-1
TGCGCCAGCAGTCAGGTTGATAGCACAGATACGCAGTATTTT
CASSQVDSTDTQYF
>.|TRBJ1-1|.|TRBV18
TGTGCCAGCTCACCACAGGCGGGGGCTGAAGCTTTCTTT
CASSPQAGAEAFF
>many|TRBJ2-7|.|TRBV11-3
TGTGCCAGCAGCTTTACAGGCCACGAGCAGTACTTC
CASSFTGHEQYF
>.|TRBJ2-1|.|TRBV20-1
TGCAGTGCTATTTGGGACGTCTGGCACAATGAGCAGTTCTTC
CSAIWDVWHNEQFF
>few|TRBJ2-1|TRBD2|TRBV4-1
TGCGCCAGCAGCCAAGATCGGGAGGGGCAGTTCTTC
CASSQDREGQFF